This T cell receptor beta chain stems from a study of tumor and adjacent non-tumor tissue in lung cancer. Study-level background: Patients comprised eleven to twelve adenocarcinoma, a couple of squamous cell carcinoma and 1 small cell lung cancer. Study-wide findings and caveats: Patients with more diverse tumor TCRs had worse survival. In normal lung, the top 100 clones were significantly more dominant than in tumor. Significantly higher TCR diversity was found in tumor than normal lung.

Three rounds of nested PCR, following a modified ARM-PCR protocol, produced the TCRbeta library. MiXCR was run by TCRdb on the multiplex PCR reads, yielding one entry per CDR3 protein. The sample lists 84,000 or so distinct CDR3 sequences, about three fifths occurring once. The length of the CDR3 is 12 residues. Germline V gene lookup returns CDR1 MNHEY and CDR2 SVGAGI. Between the trimmed V and J ends, which lost 9 bases and 11 bases, there was a span of 17 bases. The template was RNA from unsorted bulk tissue. As to this clonotype: Its antigen is currently unknown.

This chain joins TRBV6-5 and TRBJ1-5; D remains ambiguous. The source of this sequence is a man aged 65 to 79 with non-small cell lung cancer. The sample taken for sequencing was lung tumor tissue. The CDR3 nucleotides are TGTGCCAGTAGCGGCAGTTTCCGGGCCCAGCATTTT. It specifies CASSGSFRAQHF.